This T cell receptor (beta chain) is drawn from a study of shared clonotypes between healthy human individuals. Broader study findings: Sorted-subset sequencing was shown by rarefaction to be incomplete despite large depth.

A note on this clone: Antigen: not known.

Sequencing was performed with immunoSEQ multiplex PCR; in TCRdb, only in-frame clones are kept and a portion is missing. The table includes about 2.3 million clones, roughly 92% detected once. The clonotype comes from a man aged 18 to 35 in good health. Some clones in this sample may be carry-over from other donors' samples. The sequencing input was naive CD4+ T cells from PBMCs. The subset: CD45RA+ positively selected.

DNA for the CDR3: TGTGCCAGCAGGGGACAGCGACGTGAAGCTTTCTTT. Encoded protein: CASRGQRREAFF. This chain links TRBV28 with TRBJ1-1; 7 bases align to TRBD1. Germline values: CDR1 MDHEN, CDR2 SYDVKM. This CDR3 region has 12 residues. V lost 6 bases to trimming and J lost 7 bases; unmatched junction nucleotides: 5.